This is a list of T cell receptor beta chains from one sample in a study of OX40 agonist ivuxolimab in advanced cancers. Here immunoSEQ multiplex PCR was the method, and the copy in TCRdb shows in-frame clones only, minus some. Here the sample spans over 85,000 clones, 85% to 90% being singletons. The sample was CD4+ or CD8+ T cells sorted from blood, taken in a trial of the OX40 agonist ivuxolimab. The source is an adult with an advanced solid tumor such as melanoma, head and neck, liver or kidney cancer. Each CDR3 is given with its conserved first and last residue. The D gene is left open where the match is weak. The size entry is marked missing in some rows and otherwise reads once, few, many or a size class.

DNA: TGCGCCAGCAGCTTGACCCCGGGGTTTGATCAGCCCCAGCATTTT; CDR3: CASSLTPGFDQPQHF; D: -; J: TRBJ1-5; size: -; V: TRBV5-1; length: 15
DNA: TGTGCCAGCAGCAGGGACGGCCAGACCGGGGAGCTGTTTTTT; CDR3: CASSRDGQTGELFF; D: -; J: TRBJ2-2; size: -; V: TRBV7-9; length: 14
DNA: TGTGCCAGCAGCCCCCAGGGTCTCCAGACCCAGTACTTC; CDR3: CASSPQGLQTQYF; D: -; J: TRBJ2-5; size: -; V: TRBV11-3; length: 13
DNA: TGTGCCAGCAGTCAGACAGGGGCAAACATTCAGTACTTC; CDR3: CASSQTGANIQYF; D: TRBD1; J: TRBJ2-4; size: once; V: TRBV6-5; length: 13
DNA: TGTGCCAGCAGTTACTCGAATCGCGGGGGGGATACGCAGTATTTT; CDR3: CASSYSNRGGDTQYF; D: TRBD2; J: TRBJ2-3; size: -; V: TRBV6-5; length: 15
DNA: TGTGCCAGTAGTGATCCAGGGACAGGGCACTCCTACGAGCAGTACTTC; CDR3: CASSDPGTGHSYEQYF; D: TRBD1; J: TRBJ2-7; size: -; V: TRBV19; length: 16
DNA: TGTGCCACCAGCGCCGGGACAGGGGTTTCACCCCTCCACTTT; CDR3: CATSAGTGVSPLHF; D: TRBD1; J: TRBJ1-6; size: -; V: TRBV25-1; length: 14
DNA: TGTGCCAGCAGCCGAGGGGGAAATCAGCCCCAGCATTTT; CDR3: CASSRGGNQPQHF; D: -; J: TRBJ1-5; size: -; V: TRBV7-9; length: 13
DNA: TGTGCCAGCAGCTTTGGACTGAACACTGAAGCTTTCTTT; CDR3: CASSFGLNTEAFF; D: -; J: TRBJ1-1; size: -; V: TRBV7-3; length: 13
DNA: TGTGCCAGCAGTTGGGGGTTTAGGTCGGAGCCCCAGCATTTT; CDR3: CASSWGFRSEPQHF; D: -; J: TRBJ1-5; size: -; V: TRBV6-5; length: 14
DNA: TGTGCCAGCAGTTACCCCGAGACAGGGTTCTATGGCTACACCTTC; CDR3: CASSYPETGFYGYTF; D: TRBD1; J: TRBJ1-2; size: -; V: TRBV6-6; length: 15
DNA: TGTGCCAGCAGCCCAGAAGGGCGGACGCGTGGAAACACCATATATTTT; CDR3: CASSPEGRTRGNTIYF; D: -; J: TRBJ1-3; size: -; V: TRBV7-2; length: 16
DNA: TGTGCCAGCAGCTTAAGGTCGGGGCTAGCGGGGGGAAGCTACGAGCAGTACTTC; CDR3: CASSLRSGLAGGSYEQYF; D: TRBD2; J: TRBJ2-7; size: once; V: TRBV7-2; length: 18
DNA: TGTGCCAGCAGCGTAGATGCGGGGGGGTCCTACAATGAGCAGTTCTTC; CDR3: CASSVDAGGSYNEQFF; D: TRBD2; J: TRBJ2-1; size: -; V: TRBV9; length: 16
DNA: TGTGCCATCGGAAGGGACGCCTCCTACGAGCAGTACTTC; CDR3: CAIGRDASYEQYF; D: -; J: TRBJ2-7; size: few; V: TRBV10-3; length: 13
DNA: TGCAGTCCCCAAAAACTGTTTTTT; CDR3: CSPQKLFF; D: -; J: TRBJ1-4; size: -; V: TRBV29-1; length: 8
DNA: TGCGCCAGCTCAAAAGGGGAGGGAAGTAACTATGGCTACACCTTC; CDR3: CASSKGEGSNYGYTF; D: -; J: TRBJ1-2; size: -; V: TRBV10-2; length: 15
DNA: TGTGCCAGCAGTTTACAAGGTAATGAGCAGTTCTTC; CDR3: CASSLQGNEQFF; D: -; J: TRBJ2-1; size: -; V: TRBV27; length: 12
DNA: TGTGCCAGCAGCGAAGGGACAGCTTTTGCAACTAATGAAAAACTGTTTTTT; CDR3: CASSEGTAFATNEKLFF; D: TRBD1; J: TRBJ1-4; size: -; V: TRBV9; length: 17
DNA: TGTGCCAGCAGTTACCCGAGGGACAGGGTCAATGAGCAGTTCTTC; CDR3: CASSYPRDRVNEQFF; D: TRBD1; J: TRBJ2-1; size: once; V: TRBV6-5; length: 15
DNA: TGTGCCAGCAGTTCCGGGACAGGGGTGGCACCCCTCCACTTT; CDR3: CASSSGTGVAPLHF; D: TRBD1; J: TRBJ1-6; size: -; V: TRBV27; length: 14
DNA: TGCGCCAGCAGCTTGGGGCAGGGAAGTGATACGCAGTATTTT; CDR3: CASSLGQGSDTQYF; D: -; J: TRBJ2-3; size: few; V: TRBV5-1; length: 14
DNA: TGTGCCAGCTCGTGGCAGGTCTACAATGAGCAGTTCTTC; CDR3: CASSWQVYNEQFF; D: -; J: TRBJ2-1; size: -; V: TRBV27; length: 13
DNA: TGCAGCGTTGTACCCAGGGCGAACACTGAAGCTTTCTTT; CDR3: CSVVPRANTEAFF; D: -; J: TRBJ1-1; size: few; V: TRBV29-1; length: 13
DNA: TGTGCCAGCAGCTTTTTGGGGAGTCCAGTCGCCGAGCAGTACTTC; CDR3: CASSFLGSPVAEQYF; D: -; J: TRBJ2-7; size: -; V: TRBV5-4; length: 15
DNA: TGTGCCTGGGGGAGACTTGGACAGGCGCCTCTCTATGGCTACACCTTC; CDR3: CAWGRLGQAPLYGYTF; D: TRBD1; J: TRBJ1-2; size: -; V: TRBV30; length: 16
DNA: TGTGCCAGTAGTATACCGACAGGGACGAATGAAAAACTGTTTTTT; CDR3: CASSIPTGTNEKLFF; D: TRBD1; J: TRBJ1-4; size: -; V: TRBV19; length: 15
DNA: TGCAGCGTTGAGGGTACCATGAACACTGAAGCTTTCTTT; CDR3: CSVEGTMNTEAFF; D: -; J: TRBJ1-1; size: -; V: TRBV29-1; length: 13
DNA: TGCGCCAGCAGCCAGGACTTTCGTCCGGGGTATACCGGGGAGCTGTTTTTT; CDR3: CASSQDFRPGYTGELFF; D: -; J: TRBJ2-2; size: -; V: TRBV4-1; length: 17
DNA: TGTGCCAGCAGCTCCTACCGTCGGGGCAGGGGAAGCAATCAGCCCCAGCATTTT; CDR3: CASSSYRRGRGSNQPQHF; D: -; J: TRBJ1-5; size: many; V: TRBV7-3; length: 18
DNA: TGTGCCAGCTCACAGACAGGCAGTGGCTACACCTTC; CDR3: CASSQTGSGYTF; D: -; J: TRBJ1-2; size: few; V: TRBV18; length: 12
DNA: TGTGCCAGCAGCACCTCGGGACAGGGCGAAGCTTTCTTT; CDR3: CASSTSGQGEAFF; D: TRBD1; J: TRBJ1-1; size: -; V: TRBV7-3; length: 13
DNA: TGCAGTGCTAGAGGCGAATACGAGCAGTACTTC; CDR3: CSARGEYEQYF; D: -; J: TRBJ2-7; size: -; V: TRBV20-1; length: 11
DNA: TGTGCCAGCATCGGGACAGTTGTTCTAGATGGCTATGGCTACACCTTC; CDR3: CASIGTVVLDGYGYTF; D: TRBD1; J: TRBJ1-2; size: -; V: TRBV28; length: 16
DNA: TGTGCCAGCAGCGTACCTGGACAGGGAGCCTACAATGAGCAGTTCTTC; CDR3: CASSVPGQGAYNEQFF; D: TRBD1; J: TRBJ2-1; size: -; V: TRBV9; length: 16
DNA: TGTGCCAGTAGTATAGACCGGGGACAGACGAACACTGAAGCTTTCTTT; CDR3: CASSIDRGQTNTEAFF; D: TRBD1; J: TRBJ1-1; size: medium-sized; V: TRBV19; length: 16
DNA: TGTGCCAGCAGCCGGATTCGCACAGATACGCAGTATTTT; CDR3: CASSRIRTDTQYF; D: -; J: TRBJ2-3; size: -; V: TRBV27; length: 13
DNA: TGTGCCAGCAGAGGTCGTCAGGGGGCGAACACTGAAGCTTTCTTT; CDR3: CASRGRQGANTEAFF; D: TRBD1; J: TRBJ1-1; size: -; V: TRBV2; length: 15
DNA: TGTGCCACCCGGAGGGCGGGACCCTACGAGCAGTACTTC; CDR3: CATRRAGPYEQYF; D: -; J: TRBJ2-7; size: -; V: TRBV25-1; length: 13
DNA: TGTGCCACCAGCGCGGACAGTTTCTCTGGAAACACCATATATTTT; CDR3: CATSADSFSGNTIYF; D: -; J: TRBJ1-3; size: -; V: TRBV15; length: 15
DNA: TGTGCCAGCAGCCGGGACATTTTGAACATTCAGTACTTC; CDR3: CASSRDILNIQYF; D: -; J: TRBJ2-4; size: -; V: TRBV6-1; length: 13
DNA: TGTGCCAGCAGCTCTACAGGGAAGCAAGGCGAGCAGTACTTC; CDR3: CASSSTGKQGEQYF; D: -; J: TRBJ2-7; size: -; V: TRBV11-2; length: 14
DNA: TGTGCCAGCAGCCTCCGGGACAGGGATCCGAACACTGAAGCTTTCTTT; CDR3: CASSLRDRDPNTEAFF; D: TRBD1; J: TRBJ1-1; size: -; V: TRBV4-2; length: 16
DNA: TGCGCCAGCAGCCAACGTACAGGACCCGGTCAGCCCCAGCATTTT; CDR3: CASSQRTGPGQPQHF; D: -; J: TRBJ1-5; size: -; V: TRBV4-1; length: 15